Shown below are 18 T cell receptor beta chains from a single sample sequenced in a study of cytomegalovirus exposure and HLA in healthy donors (dated 2017 in TCRdb). The library relied on the immunoSEQ multiplex PCR assay. A mixture of 60 forward primers for TCR Vbeta segments and 13 reverse primers for TCR Jbeta segments was used in the multiplex PCR. Here the immuneACCESS table is served through TCRdb, limited to in-frame sequences with V and J called. Missing clones are a known gap in these copies; in checked studies unresolved V genes cover under half, and the rest lacks a known reason. The sample contains about 160,000 clones, roughly four fifths of them found a single time. The top ten hold 8.5% of the sample. Specimen: PBMCs. These receptors came from a male donor in good health and CMV-seropositive.

This clone appeared a single time. The rearrangement links TRBV7-9 to TRBJ1-3, with 9 positions matching TRBD1. Looked up from germline, CDR1 is SEHNR and CDR2 is FQNEAQ (reference sequence). Germline trimming cut 8 bases from V and 2 bases from J; bases unmatched to any gene: 19. This CDR3 region has 19 residues. The CDR3 DNA reads TGTGCCAGCGATAAAGAGGACAGGGGAACTTACAATCCTGGAAACACCATATATTTT. Residues: CASDKEDRGTYNPGNTIYF.

This chain joins TRBV21-1 and TRBJ2-2; no DNA check was done on the table's D call, TRBD2. TRBV21-1 is tagged as a pseudogene. The CDR3 loop spans 17 amino acids. Here the CDR3 reads CASSTPYLRGAGGELFF. The DNA of the CDR3 is TGTGCCAGCAGCACACCCTACTTGCGGGGGGCGGGGGGGGAGCTGTTTTTT.

This chain connects TRBV14 to TRBJ2-7, with 7 bases aligning to TRBD1. CDR3 size: 19 residues. J gave up 1 base and V 0 bases, and 15 bases lay outside the gene matches. Germline CDR1 SGHDN, CDR2 FVKESK. CDR3 region: CASSQDFRDSFMYSYEQYF. The CDR3 nucleotides read TGTGCCAGCAGCCAAGACTTCCGGGACAGCTTTATGTATTCCTACGAGCAGTACTTC. Supplemented by reference TRBV14 and TRBJ2-7, the full variable domain reads EAGVTQFPSHSVIEKGQTVTLRCDPISGHDNLYWYRRVMGKEIKFLLHFVKESKQDESGMPNNRFLAERTGGTYSTLKVQPAELEDSGVYFCASSQDFRDSFMYSYEQYFGPGTRLTVT.

The genes are TRBV6-1 and TRBJ1-5, with 8 bases lining up with TRBD1. Germline V gives CDR1 MNHNS, CDR2 SASEGT. The CDR3 has 14 residues. V trimming: 6 bases; J trimming: 6 bases; junction bases outside the gene matches: 7. This CDR3 reads CASRGRGQGQPQHF. The CDR3 DNA reads as TGTGCCAGCAGAGGCAGGGGGCAGGGTCAGCCCCAGCATTTT.

The chain is built from TRBV4-3 and TRBJ1-2; 8 bases fit TRBD1. This CDR3 is built from 16 residues. Germline CDR1 reads LGHNA; CDR2 reads YSLEER. V lost 0 bases and J lost 5; bases outside the gene matches: 8. For the CDR3, the DNA is TGCGCCAGCAGCCAAGAAGGCCGTAGACAGGGGTATGGCTACACCTTC. This gives the protein CASSQEGRRQGYGYTF.

The chain links TRBV30 to TRBJ2-5; maybe TRBD1 (5 bases). The CDR3 is 12 residues long. With 1 base removed from V and 4 bases from J, the gap between germline ends came to 7 bases. Germline assignment: CDR1 GTSNPN and CDR2 SVGIG (reference sequence). CDR3 bases: TGTGCCTGGAGTGACCAGGGAGAGACCCAGTACTTC. Translating it yields CAWSDQGETQYF.

This sequence joins TRBV6-1 and TRBJ2-3, with D unresolved. In germline, CDR1 is MNHNS, CDR2 SASEGT. CDR3 size: 11 residues. Deletions cut 5 bases from V and 3 bases from J, with 3 bases between. CDR3 bases: TGTGCCAGCAGTCTGACAGATACGCAGTATTTT. It is translated as CASSLTDTQYF.

The V call is TRBV28, the J call TRBJ1-5; 9 nucleotides line up with TRBD1. The CDR3 has 13 residues. Trimming removed 6 bases from V and 7 bases from J; junction bases left unmatched: 4. Looked up from germline, CDR1 is MDHEN and CDR2 is SYDVKM. The CDR3: CASRTGGGQPQHF. The CDR3 DNA sequence: TGTGCCAGCAGAACAGGGGGCGGACAGCCCCAGCATTTT. The full variable domain, completed using reference TRBV28 and TRBJ1-5, is DVKVTQSSRYLVKRTGEKVFLECVQDMDHENMFWYRQDPGLGLRLIYFSYDVKMKEKGDIPEGYSVSREKKERFSLILESASTNQTSMYLCASRTGGGQPQHFGDGTRLSIL.

This chain connects TRBV4-3 to TRBJ2-7, with 11 bases matching TRBD2. From germline, CDR1 is LGHNA and CDR2 YSLEER. This CDR3 is 17 amino acids long. J was trimmed by 2 bases and V by 0 bases; bases with no gene match: 6. CDR3 coding DNA: TGCGCCAGCAGCCAAGATCATAGCGGGAGGGCCACCTACGAGCAGTACTTC. As protein: CASSQDHSGRATYEQYF.

V gene TRBV11-2 combines with J gene TRBJ2-1; TRBD1 aligns across 7 bases. Losses at the gene ends were 5 bases for V and 8 bases for J; bases not matched to a gene: 9. The CDR3 length is 14 residues. Germline V gives CDR1 SGHAT, CDR2 FQNNGV. The CDR3 protein is CASSAYRGLDEQFF. CDR3 bases: TGTGCCAGCAGCGCATACAGGGGTCTGGATGAGCAGTTCTTC.

The chain is built from TRBV30 and TRBJ2-3; 11 nucleotides match TRBD2. The CDR3 loop spans 15 amino acids. Germline trimming cut 0 bases from V and 4 bases from J; bases unmatched to any gene: 3. The germline V gene has CDR1 GTSNPN and CDR2 SVGIG (reference sequence). DNA of the CDR3: TGTGCCTGGAGTGTAATAGCGGGGGGGCCAGATACGCAGTATTTT. The encoded protein is CAWSVIAGGPDTQYF.

The chain carries TRBV5-8 and TRBJ2-1, with 9 positions matching TRBD2. J gave up 8 bases and V 0 bases, and 6 bases lay outside the gene matches. Germline CDR1 reads SGHTS; CDR2 reads YDEGEE. The CDR3 spans 15 residues. The CDR3 loop reads CASSLVIAGVDEQFF. The CDR3 DNA reads as TGTGCCAGCAGCTTGGTGATAGCGGGAGTGGATGAGCAGTTCTTC.

V is TRBV9 and J is TRBJ2-7; D perhaps matches TRBD2 (5 bases). Germline V gene data show CDR1 as SGDLS and CDR2 as YYNGEE. Trimming removed 0 bases from V and 3 bases from J, with 10 bases in between. This CDR3 is 14 amino acids long. CDR3 region: CASSVASGDYEQYF. DNA for the CDR3: TGTGCCAGCAGCGTAGCAAGCGGCGACTACGAGCAGTACTTC.

V and J are TRBV10-3 and TRBJ2-5; TRBD1 matches 11 bases. The J call is in doubt because the DNA end fits TRBJ2-7 better. The CDR3 spans 14 residues. Germline CDR1 reads ENHRY; CDR2 reads SYGVKD. The CDR3 nucleotides are TGTGCCATCAGCCGGACAGGGGGCACCTACGAGCAGTACTTC. Its protein is CAISRTGGTYEQYF.

This clone has a handful of counts. The J gene is TRBJ2-3, the V gene TRBV7-2; D gene uncertain. CDR1 is SGHTA, CDR2 FQGNSA, per germline. Between the trimmed V and J ends, which lost 2 bases and 1 base, there was a span of 7 bases. The CDR3 totals 14 residues. Here the CDR3 reads CASSLSSGTDTQYF. CDR3 nucleotide sequence: TGTGCCAGCAGCTTAAGCTCCGGCACAGATACGCAGTATTTT.

This sequence joins TRBV27 and TRBJ1-2; TRBD1 aligns across 7 bases. Germline trimming cut 5 bases from V and 6 bases from J; bases unmatched to any gene: 6. Germline CDR1 is MNHEY and CDR2 is SMNVEV (reference sequence). This CDR3 contains 13 residues. Here the CDR3 DNA reads TGTGCCAGCAGTCAACGACAGGGCCATGGCTACACCTTC. Its protein is CASSQRQGHGYTF.

This clone has a single count. The V gene is TRBV18, the J gene TRBJ2-5, with D perhaps matching TRBD2 (5 bases). The CDR3 covers 15 residues. Trimming removed 2 bases at V and 2 bases at J, with 12 bases between. CDR1 and CDR2 from the germline V gene are KGHSH and LQKENI. The CDR3 reads CASSPGPGKQETQYF. CDR3 coding DNA: TGTGCCAGCTCACCAGGTCCGGGAAAACAAGAGACCCAGTACTTC.

The chain carries TRBV7-6 and TRBJ2-7; possibly TRBD2 for D (5 bases). The CDR3 is 15 residues long. The V gene's germline CDR1 is SGHVS and CDR2 FNYEAQ. Trimming removed 7 bases at V and 0 bases at J, with 16 bases between. CDR3 in amino acids: CASTQQRGPSYEQYF. DNA for the CDR3: TGTGCCAGCACCCAGCAGAGAGGGCCCTCCTACGAGCAGTACTTC. Complete variable domain (other parts from reference TRBV7-6 and TRBJ2-7): GAGVSQSPRYKVTKRGQDVALRCDPISGHVSLYWYRQALGQGPEFLTYFNYEAQQDKSGLPNDRFSAERPEGSISTLTIQRTEQRDSAMYRCASTQQRGPSYEQYFGPGTRLTVT.